This entry lists 7 T cell receptor beta chains sequenced from one sample in a study of CD8 T cells in Susac syndrome. RNA totalling roughly 0.45 to 1 ug underwent reverse transcription with random hexamers. TCRdb reprocessed the immunoSEQ multiplex PCR reads via MiXCR and lists one record per CDR3 protein. The sample lists some 150,000 distinct CDR3 sequences, 95% seen once, with 0.16% in the top ten. Material: CD4+ T cells from PBMCs. The receptors here all came from a human donor with Susac syndrome.

The J gene is TRBJ1-2, the V gene TRBV9; no clear D. Germline CDR1 reads SGDLS; CDR2 reads YYNGEE. V lost 3 bases and J 4 bases, leaving 16 bases between the germline ends. CDR3 length equals 15 residues. CDR3 amino acids: CASSALPEGSYGYTF. In nucleotides, the CDR3 is TGTGCCAGCAGCGCCCTACCAGAGGGTAGCTATGGCTACACCTTC.

This chain joins TRBV25-1 and TRBJ2-5; a possible D gene is TRBD1 (6 bases). V was pared by 3 bases and J by 5 bases, with 10 bases between. CDR3 size: 13 residues. Germline loops: CDR1 MGHDK, CDR2 SYGVNS. The CDR3 loop reads CASSEGARETQYF. DNA of the CDR3: TGTGCCAGCAGTGAGGGGGCGAGGGAGACCCAGTACTTC.

As for this clonotype: At one of its ends the junction is not consistent with the germline gene, which may arise from a read error. The chain links TRBV29-1 to TRBJ2-2, with D possibly being TRBD1 (6 bases). This CDR3 has 15 residues. Germline CDR1 SQVTM, CDR2 ANQGSEA. The CDR3 spells CSVAPRDMNAGELFF. The CDR3 bases are TGCAGCGTTGCCCCCCGGGACATGAACGCCGGGGAGCTGTTTTTT.

The rearrangement joins TRBV24-1 to TRBJ2-1; the D call may be TRBD1 or TRBD2 (5 bases each). Looked up from germline, CDR1 is KGHDR and CDR2 is SFDVKD. CDR3 size: 14 residues. The ends were cut back, 3 bases at V and 5 bases at J, with 10 bases in the middle. CDR3 amino acids: CATSDPVGDNEQFF. The CDR3 nucleotides read TGTGCCACCAGTGATCCAGTGGGGGACAATGAGCAGTTCTTC.

The chain employs TRBV9 and TRBJ2-1, with 7 bases matching TRBD1. CDR1 and CDR2 from the germline V gene are SGDLS and YYNGEE. The CDR3 has 15 residues. Unmatched junction bases numbered 10, after V lost 4 bases and J lost 6 bases. DNA for the CDR3: TGTGCCAGCAGCCCACCTAGGGGGCGCCTCAATGAGCAGTTCTTC. It translates to CASSPPRGRLNEQFF. Full variable domain (rest looked up from reference TRBV9 and TRBJ2-1): DSGVTQTPKHLITATGQRVTLRCSPRSGDLSVYWYQQSLDQGLQFLIQYYNGEERAKGNILERFSAQQFPDLHSELNLSSLELGDSALYFCASSPPRGRLNEQFFGPGTRLTVL.

This clonotype was seen once. The genes are TRBV5-6 and TRBJ2-5; D gene uncertain. The V end lost 1 base, the J end lost 3 bases, and 13 bases lay between the germline ends. Germline values: CDR1 SGHDT, CDR2 YYEEEE. The CDR3 spans 15 residues. The CDR3 nucleotides read TGTGCCAGCAGCTTGTCGGTTCCTAGGGAAGAGACCCAGTACTTC. Encoded protein: CASSLSVPREETQYF.

The chain employs TRBV29-1 and TRBJ2-7, with D uncertain. The CDR3 length is 14 residues. The V and J ends lost 4 bases and 7 bases respectively, with 20 bases between them. Germline V lookup: CDR1 SQVTM, CDR2 ANQGSEA. The CDR3 DNA follows: TGCAGCGTTGGCCCAGGAAGCCCACTCGGAGAGCAGTACTTC. Translated: CSVGPGSPLGEQYF.